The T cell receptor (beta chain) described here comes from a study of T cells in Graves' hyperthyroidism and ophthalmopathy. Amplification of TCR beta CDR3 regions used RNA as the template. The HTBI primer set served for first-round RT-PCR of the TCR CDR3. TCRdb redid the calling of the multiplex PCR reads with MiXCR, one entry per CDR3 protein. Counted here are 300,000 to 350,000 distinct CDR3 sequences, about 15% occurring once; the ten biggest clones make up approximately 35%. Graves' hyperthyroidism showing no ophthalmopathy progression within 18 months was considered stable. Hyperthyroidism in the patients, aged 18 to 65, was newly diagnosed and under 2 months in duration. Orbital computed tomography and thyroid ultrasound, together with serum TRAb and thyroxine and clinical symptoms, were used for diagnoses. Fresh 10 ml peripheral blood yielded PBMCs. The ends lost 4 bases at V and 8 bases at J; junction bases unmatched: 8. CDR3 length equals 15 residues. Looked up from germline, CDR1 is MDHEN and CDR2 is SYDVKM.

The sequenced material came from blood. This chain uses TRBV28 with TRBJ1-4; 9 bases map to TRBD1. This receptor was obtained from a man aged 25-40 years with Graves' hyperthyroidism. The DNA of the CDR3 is TGTGCCAGCAGTTCACCGGGACAGGGTTACGAAAAACTGTTTTTT. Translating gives CASSSPGQGYEKLFF.